The 13 T cell receptor beta chains reported below all come from one sample, sequenced in a study of tissue T cells after allogeneic stem cell transplantation (dated by TCRdb to between 2021 and 2024). In the paper's terms, the time point label means: human tissue collected at research (rapid) autopsy. The method was the immunoSEQ multiplex PCR assay. Drawn from immuneACCESS, this table holds only the in-frame rearrangements with V and J called that TCRdb kept. Clones are partly lost; checked studies trace under half to an unresolved V gene and leave the rest unexplained. In all, the sample holds 8,000 to 10,000 clones, and approximately 64% of those were seen once. Together, the top ten hold 9.2% of the sample. The sequences come from tissue from the ileum, collected at autopsy. These receptors originate from a woman between 18 and 49 years old with breast cancer.

The rearrangement joins TRBV2 to TRBJ1-1, with a possible D match to TRBD1 (5 bases). The CDR3 contains 11 residues. Per the germline V gene, CDR1 is SNHLY and CDR2 is FYNNEI. Between the trimmed V and J ends, which lost 8 bases and 4 bases, there was a span of 8 bases. As DNA, the CDR3 is TGTGCCAGCGGAAGGGGCACTGAAGCTTTCTTT. This codes for CASGRGTEAFF.

V is TRBV5-1 and J is TRBJ2-5; D tentatively reads TRBD1 or TRBD2 (6 bases each). Germline assignment: CDR1 SGHRS and CDR2 YFSETQ. With 3 bases removed from V and 1 base from J, the gap between germline ends came to 10 bases. The CDR3 contains 14 residues. In nucleotides, the CDR3 is TGCGCCAGCAGCTCTTCGGGGGCCCAAGAGACCCAGTACTTC. Translating it yields CASSSSGAQETQYF.

V usage is TRBV14 and J usage is TRBJ2-1; D is perhaps TRBD1 or TRBD2 (5 bases each). Germline-derived CDR1 and CDR2 are SGHDN and FVKESK. CDR3 size: 13 residues. The V and J ends lost 4 bases and 9 bases respectively, with 13 bases between them. CDR3 coding DNA: TGTGCCAGCAGCCGGACGGGGCTCGGTGAGCAGTTCTTC. This codes for CASSRTGLGEQFF.

Only a few counts were recorded for this clone. The chain is built from TRBV5-6 and TRBJ2-3; TRBD1 or TRBD2 may be the D gene (5 bases each). Germline V gives CDR1 SGHDT, CDR2 YYEEEE. The CDR3 is made up of 17 amino acids. Trimming stripped 0 bases from V and 1 base from J, with 15 bases between. The CDR3 nucleotides are TGTGCCAGCAGCTTGGCTAGTGGGGGAATAGGCACAGATACGCAGTATTTT. Its protein is CASSLASGGIGTDTQYF.

The V call is TRBV20-1, the J call TRBJ1-5; TRBD1 aligns across 9 bases. The germline V gene has CDR1 DFQATT and CDR2 SNEGSKA (reference sequence). The CDR3 sequence is 17 residues long. The junction had 10 bases not matched to a gene; V was cut back by 3 bases and J by 1 base. The CDR3 sequence: CSASLTGGLRSNQPQHF. The CDR3 DNA reads as TGCAGTGCTAGTTTGACAGGGGGTCTTAGGAGCAATCAGCCCCAGCATTTT.

The CDR3 bases are TGTGCCAGCAGCTTAGCTCAGGAATACGAGCAGTACTTC. It specifies CASSLAQEYEQYF. The chain uses TRBV11-2 and TRBJ2-7; no clear D. Germline assignment: CDR1 SGHAT and CDR2 FQNNGV. This CDR3 is built from 13 residues. The V gene lost 1 base and the J gene lost 4 bases, with 8 bases spanning the gap.

The table lists this clone with a few counts. The chain has TRBV6-5 and TRBJ2-6; no definite D call. Trimming took 2 bases from V and 0 from J, leaving 8 bases between them. Germline lookup yields CDR1 MNHEY and CDR2 SVGAGI. The CDR3 loop spans 16 amino acids. The CDR3 loop reads CASSYTLDSGANVLTF. In nucleotides, the CDR3 is TGTGCCAGCAGTTACACACTGGACTCTGGGGCCAACGTCCTGACTTTC.

The V call is TRBV13, the J call TRBJ2-7; D unresolved. Looked up from germline, CDR1 is PRHDT and CDR2 is FYEKMQ (reference sequence). The CDR3 has 11 amino acids. V was pared by 2 bases and J by 6 bases, with 5 bases between. CDR3 DNA: TGTGCCAGCAGCTTATATCGCGAGCAGTACTTC. Encoded protein: CASSLYREQYF.

The chain joins TRBV18 to TRBJ1-4; no definite D call. Germline V lookup: CDR1 KGHSH, CDR2 LQKENI. The ends were cut back, 2 bases at V and 2 bases at J, with 3 bases in the middle. The CDR3 extends over 13 amino acids. The CDR3 nucleotides read TGTGCCAGCTCACCAGGGACTAATGAAAAACTGTTTTTT. Residues: CASSPGTNEKLFF.

V is TRBV6-5 and J is TRBJ1-1; D might be TRBD1 (6 bases). The CDR3 runs 16 residues. Germline CDR1 MNHEY, CDR2 SVGAGI. V lost 3 bases and J lost 0, with 14 bases in between. This CDR3 is CASSYGGGELNTEAFF. Here the CDR3 DNA reads TGTGCCAGCAGTTATGGGGGGGGCGAGTTGAACACTGAAGCTTTCTTT.

This chain connects TRBV30 to TRBJ1-4; the D gene is possibly TRBD1 (6 bases). V was shortened by 0 bases and J by 8 bases, with 13 bases between the two germline ends. The CDR3 contains 14 residues. In germline, CDR1 is GTSNPN, CDR2 SVGIG (reference sequence). The CDR3 DNA reads as TGTGCCTGGAGTGTACTTGGGACACCCGAAAAACTGTTTTTT. Translated: CAWSVLGTPEKLFF.

This chain joins TRBV6-2 or TRBV6-3 and TRBJ1-5, with D perhaps matching TRBD1 (6 bases). Germline CDR1 is MNHEY and CDR2 is SVGEGT. The CDR3 sequence is 16 residues long. The V and J ends lost 5 bases and 1 base respectively, with 15 bases between them. The CDR3: CASSHDTGKSNQPQHF. In nucleotides, the CDR3 is TGTGCCAGCAGTCACGATACAGGGAAAAGCAATCAGCCCCAGCATTTT.

The chain joins TRBV9 to TRBJ2-3; maybe TRBD2 (6 bases). The V end lost 2 bases, the J end lost 1 base, and 11 bases lay between the germline ends. The germline V gene encodes CDR1 SGDLS and CDR2 YYNGEE. The CDR3 is made up of 15 amino acids. In DNA, the CDR3 is TGTGCCAGCAGCGTTTGGGCTAGCGGCACAGATACGCAGTATTTT. The encoded protein is CASSVWASGTDTQYF.